These T cell receptor beta chains were read from a single sample in a study of Graves' ophthalmopathy and Graves' hyperthyroidism. TCRdb reprocessed the multiplex PCR reads via MiXCR and lists one record per CDR3 protein. The table has 350,000 or so distinct CDR3 sequences, 17% seen once. The sample taken for sequencing was peripheral blood. The source is an adult man with Graves' ophthalmopathy. The CDR3 runs from the conserved cysteine through the conserved F or W. The order of the fields is clone size, D gene, J gene, CDR3 length, V gene, CDR3 DNA, CDR3 protein. The D gene is left open where the match is weak. Rows give clone size only sometimes, using once, few, many, or a class for an expanded clone.

>many|NA|TRBJ1-1|14|TRBV4-1
TGCGCCAGCAGCCAAGATGGCGGGAACACTGAAGCTTTCTTT
CASSQDGGNTEAFF
>NA|TRBD1|TRBJ2-7|13|TRBV20-1
TGCAGTGCTGACCGGACAGGGGGCAGCGAGCAGTACTTC
CSADRTGGSEQYF
>NA|TRBD2|TRBJ2-5|19|TRBV6-1
TGTGCCAGCATCGAAGGGCTAGCGGGGGGGCCGGATTCGGCGGAGACCCAGTACTTC
CASIEGLAGGPDSAETQYF
>many|TRBD1|TRBJ1-1|16|TRBV5-4
TGTGCCAGCAGCTTGCTTAGGGGACAGGGGAACACTGAAGCTTTCTTT
CASSLLRGQGNTEAFF
>many|TRBD2|TRBJ2-7|14|TRBV27
TGTGCCAGCAGTGTCGCGAGCGGGGGCTACGAGCAGTACTTC
CASSVASGGYEQYF
>many|NA|TRBJ1-2|15|TRBV7-2
TGTGCCAGCAGCTTACACGGGGGAGCTAACTATGGCTACACCTTC
CASSLHGGANYGYTF
>NA|NA|TRBJ1-5|18|TRBV4-2
TGTGCCAGCAGCCCCCATCCCGGGACACCTTATAGCAATCAGCCCCAGCATTTT
CASSPHPGTPYSNQPQHF
>few|TRBD1|TRBJ1-5|13|TRBV6-1
TGTGCCAGCAGGGGACAGCACAATCAGCCCCAGCATTTT
CASRGQHNQPQHF
>many|TRBD1|TRBJ2-7|15|TRBV12-3/TRBV12-4
TGTGCCAGCAGCACGACAGGGGGCTTAACTCGGGAGCAGTACTTC
CASSTTGGLTREQYF
>many|TRBD1|TRBJ1-1|13|TRBV10-3
TGTGCCAACAGACAGGGGCCGAGCACTGAAGCTTTCTTT
CANRQGPSTEAFF
>few|NA|TRBJ2-7|13|TRBV12-3/TRBV12-4
TGTGCCAGCAGTCGGAATCGGTGGCACGAGCAGTACTTC
CASSRNRWHEQYF
>many|NA|TRBJ1-5|13|TRBV6-2/TRBV6-3
TGTGCCAGCAGTAAGACAAGCAATCAGCCCCAGCATTTT
CASSKTSNQPQHF
>many|TRBD1|TRBJ1-2|17|TRBV7-8
TGTGCCAGCAGCTTAGTTGGGACAGGTCGGGTAAACTATGGCTACACCTTC
CASSLVGTGRVNYGYTF
>few|NA|TRBJ1-1|15|TRBV4-1
TGCGCCAGCAGCCAAGGAAAGGGTGGTCAGACTGAAGCTTTCTTT
CASSQGKGGQTEAFF
>many|TRBD2|TRBJ2-7|14|TRBV7-9
TGTGCCAGCAGCGCTTGGACACCGGGGGGCGAGCAGTACTTC
CASSAWTPGGEQYF
>many|NA|TRBJ1-1|14|TRBV6-5
TGTGCCAGCAGTTCCGGGACCGCTCGTCTCGGAGCTTTCTTT
CASSSGTARLGAFF
>many|NA|TRBJ2-5|12|TRBV7-8
TGTGCCAGCAGCTTAGCATGGGAGACCCAGTACTTC
CASSLAWETQYF
>NA|TRBD1|TRBJ1-1|13|TRBV7-2
TGTGCCACTGGACAGGGCGGTTACACTGAAGCTTTCTTT
CATGQGGYTEAFF
>many|TRBD1|TRBJ2-5|15|TRBV11-2
TGTGCCAGCAGCCCACAGGGGGCCTTCCAAGAGACCCAGTACTTC
CASSPQGAFQETQYF
>NA|NA|TRBJ1-2|15|TRBV6-1
TGTGCCAGCAGTACGAACAGCCCTACTAACTATGGCTACACCTTC
CASSTNSPTNYGYTF
>many|NA|TRBJ2-7|17|TRBV7-4
TGTGCCAGCAGCCCAGGGGGGCATTCTCCATGCGGCTACGAGCAGTACTTC
CASSPGGHSPCGYEQYF
>NA|NA|TRBJ2-3|15|TRBV12-3/TRBV12-4
TGTGCCAGCGCTTTAGGGCAGGGAGTATTAGATACGCAGTATTTT
CASALGQGVLDTQYF
>many|TRBD1|TRBJ2-7|14|TRBV7-2
TGTGCCAGCAGCTTGTGGGGACAGGTCTACGAGCAGTACTTC
CASSLWGQVYEQYF